This TCR beta chain came from a study of ipilimumab plus nivolumab after autologous stem cell transplantation. Study summary: A median of roughly 8 nivolumab and about five ipilimumab doses were given. The myeloma cohort included high-risk transplant-naive patients and patients relapsing within 3 years of a first autologous transplant.

Starting 14 to 28 days after autologous transplant, ipilimumab 1 mg/kg was given. Measured with immunoSEQ multiplex PCR; TCRdb has only the in-frame clones, and not every one. The sample shows roughly 40,000 clones, over 90% of them seen only once. V was shortened by 1 base and J by 8 bases, with 11 bases between the two germline ends. Germline values: CDR1 SGHTA, CDR2 FQGNSA. The CDR3 loop spans 14 amino acids. The rearrangement links TRBV7-2 to TRBJ2-2; D remains unclear. Specimen: PBMCs, collected in a trial of ipilimumab plus nivolumab as post-transplant consolidation. The sequence derives from a male donor with multiple myeloma. CDR3 sequence (DNA): TGTGCCAGCAGCTTAGTAACGGATTTAGGGGAGCTGTTTTTT. Protein product: CASSLVTDLGELFF. The variable domain in full, with the rest retrieved from reference TRBV7-2 and TRBJ2-2, is GAGVSQSPSNKVTEKGKDVELRCDPISGHTALYWYRQSLGQGLEFLIYFQGNSAPDKSGLPSDRFSAERTGGSVSTLTIQRTQQEDSAVYLCASSLVTDLGELFFGEGSRLTVL.